These 5 T cell receptor beta chains were all obtained from the same sample, sequenced in a study of shared clonotypes between healthy human individuals. Sequenced by immunoSEQ multiplex PCR; TCRdb stores in-frame clones only, minus some. The sample consists of 2 million to 3 million clones, roughly 93% of them appearing once. The material sequenced was naive CD4+ T cells from PBMCs. Described subset: CD45RA+ positively selected. The receptor source for this set is a man aged 18 to 29 in good health. Some clones in this sample may be carry-over from other donors' samples.

The chain joins TRBV4-3 to TRBJ2-5; TRBD2 agrees at 9 bases. The end of the DNA fits TRBJ2-7 better, so the J call may be wrong. CDR1 LGHNA and CDR2 YSLEER come from the germline V gene. This CDR3 contains 15 residues. DNA for the CDR3: TGCGCCAGCAGCCAAGAAATAGCGGGAGTCTACGAGCAGTACTTC. Translation: CASSQEIAGVYEQYF.

V usage is TRBV18 and J usage is TRBJ2-3; D perhaps matches TRBD2 (6 bases). Germline-derived CDR1 and CDR2 are KGHSH and LQKENI. The V end lost 3 bases, the J end lost 0 bases, and 13 bases lay between the germline ends. The CDR3 has 16 residues. The CDR3 DNA follows: TGTGCCAGCTCACCTCCAGGGACTCCTAGCACAGATACGCAGTATTTT. It translates to CASSPPGTPSTDTQYF.

The chain has TRBV5-4 and TRBJ2-1; 13 bases agree with TRBD2. Germline CDR1 SGHNT, CDR2 YYREEE (reference sequence). The CDR3 length is 15 residues. Trimming cost V 5 bases and J 8 bases; bases outside gene matches: 7. The CDR3 bases are TGTGCCAGCAGTAACCGGACTAGCGGGAGTTATGAGCAGTTCTTC. Translated, it gives CASSNRTSGSYEQFF.

Notes on this clone: The sample carries other DNA sequences with the same CDR3. The chain couples TRBV15 to TRBJ1-2; the match to TRBD1 covers 9 bases. The CDR3 consists of 13 residues. V lost 3 bases and J lost 4; bases outside the gene matches: 0. The germline V gene encodes CDR1 LNHNV and CDR2 YYDKDF (reference sequence). Here the CDR3 reads CATSRDRGYGYTF. The DNA for the CDR3 is TGTGCCACCAGCAGGGACAGGGGCTATGGCTACACCTTC.

The rearrangement uses TRBV28 and TRBJ2-7, with 9 bases matching TRBD2. V dropped 6 bases and J dropped 2; count of bases not matched to a gene: 11. The germline V gene has CDR1 MDHEN and CDR2 SYDVKM. The CDR3 covers 16 residues. CDR3 amino acids: CASSLTGAGGTYEQYF. The CDR3 coding sequence is TGTGCCAGCAGCCTCACCGGGGCGGGAGGGACCTACGAGCAGTACTTC.